This T cell receptor (beta chain) emerged from a study of cytomegalovirus exposure and HLA in healthy donors. About the study: Findings of an earlier analysis included some 110 million unique TCR beta sequences from some 190 million T cells.

The CDR3 length is 16 residues. V lost 5 bases, J lost 1 base, and 7 bases stayed unmatched. Germline loops: CDR1 SNHLY, CDR2 FYNNEI. It was with 60 Vbeta and 13 Jbeta primers that the PCR ran. Generated by immunoSEQ multiplex PCR, the TCRdb table keeps only in-frame clones and is missing some. The data show some 160,000 clones, over 55% seen once. General study findings and limits: A later analysis linked a missense DCLRE1C variant to TCR beta V- and J-gene trimming.

This clone occurred a few times. Its antigen is undetermined. The sequence was obtained from a man aged 35-49 years in good health and CMV-seronegative. The sequenced sample consisted of PBMCs. This chain links TRBV2 with TRBJ2-2; 7 positions agree with TRBD2. CDR3 in amino acids: CASSSEASGNTGELFF. For the CDR3, the DNA is TGTGCCAGCAGTTCCGAGGCTAGCGGGAACACCGGGGAGCTGTTTTTT.